This TCR beta chain was captured in a study of T cells of healthy individuals. This clonotype has ten or more counts. Germline CDR1 is DFQATT and CDR2 is SNEGSKA (reference sequence). The CDR3 is 13 amino acids. V shed 5 bases and J shed 3 bases, with 11 bases lying between them. One entry per CDR3 protein results from TCRdb running MiXCR on the 5' RACE reads. The data show 50,000 to 55,000 distinct CDR3 sequences, roughly 14% seen once. The sequence was collected from a human donor in good health. The rearrangement uses TRBV20-1 and TRBJ2-1; D not certain. The CDR3 region has the DNA TGCAGTGCTGGCCGACTTCGCTACAATGAGCAGTTCTTC. As protein: CSAGRLRYNEQFF.